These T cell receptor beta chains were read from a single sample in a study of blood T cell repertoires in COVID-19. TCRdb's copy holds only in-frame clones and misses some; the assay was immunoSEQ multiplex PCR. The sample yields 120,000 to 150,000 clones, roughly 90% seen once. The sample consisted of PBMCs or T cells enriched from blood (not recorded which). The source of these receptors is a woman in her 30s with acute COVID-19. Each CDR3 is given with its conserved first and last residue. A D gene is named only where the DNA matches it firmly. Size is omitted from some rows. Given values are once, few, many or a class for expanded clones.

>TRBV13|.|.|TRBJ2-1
TGTGCCAGCAGCTTAGGACAGACAGTCTACAATGAGCAGTTCTTC
CASSLGQTVYNEQFF
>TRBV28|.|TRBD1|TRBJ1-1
TGTGCCAGCAGTTCCCGGACAGGGGGCTCTTTCACTGAAGCTTTCTTT
CASSSRTGGSFTEAFF
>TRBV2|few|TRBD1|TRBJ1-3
TGTGCCAGCAGATCGGGACAGGCTTCCTCTGGAAACACCATATATTTT
CASRSGQASSGNTIYF
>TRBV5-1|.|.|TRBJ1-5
TGCGCCAGCAGCTTGGAATTAAATCAGCCCCAGCATTTT
CASSLELNQPQHF
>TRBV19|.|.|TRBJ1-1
TGTGCCAGTAGTATCGAACCTCGGGTCTATGCTTTCTTT
CASSIEPRVYAFF
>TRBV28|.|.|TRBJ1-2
TGTGCCAGCAGATCTATTTTTGGCTACACCTTC
CASRSIFGYTF
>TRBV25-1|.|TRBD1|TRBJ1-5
TGTGCCAGCAGTGATAGGGGACAGGATCCCCCCAATCAGCCCCAGCATTTT
CASSDRGQDPPNQPQHF
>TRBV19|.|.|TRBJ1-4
TGTGCCAGTCGTGTAGGGGACTCGAATGAAAAACTGTTTTTT
CASRVGDSNEKLFF
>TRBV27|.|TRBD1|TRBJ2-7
TGTGCCAGCAGCATATTCCCGGGACAGTCCTACGAGCAGTACTTC
CASSIFPGQSYEQYF
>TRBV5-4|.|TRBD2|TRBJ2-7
TGTGCCAGCAGCTTCGGGACTAGCCAAAAAGGGGTGCAGTACTTC
CASSFGTSQKGVQYF
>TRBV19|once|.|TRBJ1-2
TGTGCCAGTAGTATCGTTGGGGCTGCCGTGTATGGCTACACCTTC
CASSIVGAAVYGYTF
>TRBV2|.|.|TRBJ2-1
TGTGCCAGCAGTGAGGTAGTAAGACTAAACAATGAGCAGTTCTTC
CASSEVVRLNNEQFF
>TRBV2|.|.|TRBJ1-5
TGTGCCAGCAGTGGCGGGTTTGATAGCAATCAGCCCCAGCATTTT
CASSGGFDSNQPQHF
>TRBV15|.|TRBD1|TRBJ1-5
TGTGCCACCAGCAGAGCGGGGGGGGACAGGGGATACAGCAATCAGCCCCAGCATTTT
CATSRAGGDRGYSNQPQHF
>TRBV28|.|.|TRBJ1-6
TGTGCCAGCAGTTTACGGGATTCACCCCTCCACTTT
CASSLRDSPLHF
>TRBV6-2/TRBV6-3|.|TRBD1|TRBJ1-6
TGTGCCAGCAGCGTCGGGACAGAAAATTCACCCCTCCACTTT
CASSVGTENSPLHF
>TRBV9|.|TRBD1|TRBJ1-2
TGTGCCAGCAGCGTAGGCGGACAGGACCTTTGGGGCTACACCTTC
CASSVGGQDLWGYTF
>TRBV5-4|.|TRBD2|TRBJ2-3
TGTGCCAGCAGCCTGGGGACTAGCGGGAGAGGAGATACGCAGTATTTT
CASSLGTSGRGDTQYF
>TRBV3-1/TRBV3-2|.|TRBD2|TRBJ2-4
TGTGCCAGCAACAAACTAGCGGGAGTTGACAAAAACATTCAGTACTTC
CASNKLAGVDKNIQYF
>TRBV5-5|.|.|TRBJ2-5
TGTGCCAGCAGCCCGAGATCCACGGGGGAGACCCAGTACTTC
CASSPRSTGETQYF
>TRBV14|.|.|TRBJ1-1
TGTGCCAGCAGCCAAGCGCCTCCCGGGTTGAACACTGAAGCTTTCTTT
CASSQAPPGLNTEAFF
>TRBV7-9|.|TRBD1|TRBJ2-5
TGTGCCAGCAGCTGGACAGGCAGCGAGACCCAGTACTTC
CASSWTGSETQYF
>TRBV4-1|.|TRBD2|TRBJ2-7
TGCGCCAGCAGCCCTCTAGCGGGAGGGAGACTGGTGGCGCAGTACTTC
CASSPLAGGRLVAQYF
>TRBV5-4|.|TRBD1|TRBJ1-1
TGTGCCAGCAGCGGGGGCCCGGGGACAGGGCCGAACACTGAAGCTTTCTTT
CASSGGPGTGPNTEAFF
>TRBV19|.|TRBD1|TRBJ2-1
TGTGCCAGTAGTCTCGGGACAGGGCTCAATGAGCAGTTCTTC
CASSLGTGLNEQFF
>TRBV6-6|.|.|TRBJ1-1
TGTGCCAGCAGTTACCGTCAGGGGCCTGAAGCTTTCTTT
CASSYRQGPEAFF